These 20 T cell receptor beta chains were sequenced from one sample in a study of OX40 agonist ivuxolimab in advanced cancers. The repertoire was sequenced with immunoSEQ multiplex PCR; TCRdb's copy has only in-frame clones and lacks some. The sample shows fewer than 120,000 clones, more than 70% of them seen only once. The sequenced sample was CD4+ or CD8+ T cells sorted from blood, obtained in a trial of the OX40 agonist ivuxolimab. Receptors were obtained from an adult with an advanced solid tumor such as melanoma, head and neck, liver or kidney cancer.

The chain couples TRBV7-3 to TRBJ2-1, with D perhaps TRBD2 (6 bases). Germline assignment: CDR1 SGHTA and CDR2 FQGTGA. Trimming left V 5 bases short and J 5 bases short, with 10 bases between. The CDR3 spans 13 residues. The CDR3 here is CASSGGIDNEQFF. CDR3 coding DNA: TGTGCCAGCAGCGGAGGGATAGACAATGAGCAGTTCTTC.

The chain links TRBV19 to TRBJ1-1; D might be TRBD1 (5 bases). V was trimmed by 7 bases and J by 7 bases, leaving 16 bases between them. This CDR3 is built from 13 residues. CDR1 LNHDA and CDR2 SQIVND come from the germline V gene (reference sequence). In DNA, the CDR3 is TGTGCCAGTACCAATAGGACATCCGGTGAAGCTTTCTTT. It translates to CASTNRTSGEAFF.

The rearrangement joins TRBV2 to TRBJ2-3; no firm D call. The CDR3 has 14 residues. Between the trimmed V and J ends, which lost 6 bases and 2 bases, there was a span of 12 bases. Germline CDR1 and CDR2: SNHLY and FYNNEI. The CDR3 DNA reads as TGTGCCAGCAGAGTAGGCTTATCCACAGATACGCAGTATTTT. This gives the protein CASRVGLSTDTQYF.

CDR3 sequence reads: CASSLFLNGTGAYNSPLHF. CDR3 DNA: TGTGCCAGCAGTCTCTTCCTAAATGGGACAGGGGCTTATAATTCACCCCTCCACTTT. The chain uses TRBV28 and TRBJ1-6, with 10 bases identical to TRBD1. The V segment lost 5 bases and the J segment 4 bases; nucleotides outside the gene matches: 14. CDR3 length equals 19 residues. From germline, CDR1 is MDHEN and CDR2 SYDVKM.

A remark on this clone: Other DNA sequences in this specimen translate into the identical CDR3. The V call is TRBV7-8, the J call TRBJ2-2; D gene unclear. This CDR3 spans 12 amino acids. CDR1 and CDR2 from the germline V gene are SGHVS and FQNEAQ. V was clipped by 5 bases and J by 2 bases, with 3 bases between them. CDR3 DNA: TGTGCCAGCAGCCCTAACACCGGGGAGCTGTTTTTT. This translates into CASSPNTGELFF.

The gene calls are TRBV18 and TRBJ2-7; TRBD2 matches at 7 bases. The CDR3 loop spans 14 amino acids. V was clipped by 3 bases and J by 3 bases; unmatched bases: 5. Germline lookup yields CDR1 KGHSH and CDR2 LQKENI. CDR3 protein: CASSPETGGYEQYF. The CDR3, as DNA: TGTGCCAGCTCACCGGAGACGGGAGGCTACGAGCAGTACTTC.

The chain uses TRBV5-1 and TRBJ2-3; TRBD1 aligns across 9 bases. Germline V gene data show CDR1 as SGHRS and CDR2 as YFSETQ. CDR3 length: 18 residues. With V trimmed by 4 bases and J by 4 bases, 16 bases remained unmatched. Here the CDR3 reads CASSKSPGTGKDADTQYF. DNA for the CDR3: TGCGCCAGCAGCAAAAGTCCCGGGACAGGGAAGGATGCAGATACGCAGTATTTT.

This clone was counted a single time. This chain connects TRBV28 to TRBJ1-5, with 7 bases fitting TRBD1. Trimming at V came to 5 bases and at J to 4 bases, leaving 8 bases not matched to a gene. The CDR3 is 15 amino acids. Per the germline V gene, CDR1 is MDHEN and CDR2 is SYDVKM. CDR3 in DNA: TGTGCCAGCAGTCTCCGGACAGGAGTAAATCAGCCCCAGCATTTT. Its translation: CASSLRTGVNQPQHF.

CDR3 DNA: TGCGCCAGCAGCAACCAGGGACAGAACACCGGGGAGCTGTTTTTT. Translation: CASSNQGQNTGELFF. The rearrangement joins TRBV5-1 to TRBJ2-2; TRBD1 might be the D (6 bases). The CDR3 has 15 residues. CDR1 and CDR2 (germline): SGHRS, YFSETQ. V lost 4 bases and J 1 base, leaving 11 bases between the germline ends. Full variable domain (outside the CDR3, taken from reference TRBV5-1 and TRBJ2-2): KAGVTQTPRYLIKTRGQQVTLSCSPISGHRSVSWYQQTPGQGLQFLFEYFSETQRNKGNFPGRFSGRQFSNSRSEMNVSTLELGDSALYLCASSNQGQNTGELFFGEGSRLTVL.

The chain employs TRBV4-3 and TRBJ2-7, with TRBD2 matching 10 bases. Germline CDR1 and CDR2: LGHNA and YSLEER. The CDR3 is 16 amino acids. After removal of 2 bases from V and 3 bases from J, the junction contained 7 bases not matched to a gene. The CDR3 loop reads CASSQSGGADYYEQYF. DNA for the CDR3: TGCGCCAGCAGCCAAAGCGGGGGGGCTGATTACTACGAGCAGTACTTC.

V usage is TRBV30 and J usage is TRBJ1-1; D unresolved. CDR1 and CDR2 (germline): GTSNPN, SVGIG (reference sequence). CDR3 length: 11 amino acids. CDR3 residues: CGSVVRSEAFF. CDR3 coding DNA: TGTGGGAGCGTAGTTAGGTCTGAAGCTTTCTTT.

The J gene is TRBJ1-3, the V gene TRBV6-6; D unclear. Germline loops: CDR1 MNHNY, CDR2 SVGAGI (reference sequence). V was cut by 5 bases and J by 4 bases, with 6 bases left in between. There are 12 residues in the CDR3. As DNA, the CDR3 is TGTGCCAGCAGTGCGTCAGGAAACACCATATATTTT. Protein sequence: CASSASGNTIYF.

This clone was recorded only once. The V and J genes are TRBV10-3 and TRBJ2-1, with D tentatively TRBD1 (6 bases). Trimming shortened V by 8 bases and J by 2 bases, and 13 bases separated the two germline ends. The CDR3 has 14 amino acids. CDR1 is ENHRY, CDR2 SYGVKD, per germline. DNA of the CDR3: TGTGCCATCCGGTTGGGGGCCACCTACAATGAGCAGTTCTTC. Amino acids: CAIRLGATYNEQFF.

The CDR3 loop is CASSPGDRGYDGYTF. In DNA form, the CDR3 reads TGTGCCAGCTCACCAGGGGACAGGGGCTACGATGGCTACACCTTC. This chain links TRBV18 with TRBJ1-2, with 10 nucleotides matching TRBD1. Germline assignment: CDR1 KGHSH and CDR2 LQKENI. The CDR3 loop spans 15 amino acids. The J segment lost 6 bases and the V segment lost 2 bases, leaving 6 bases of the junction unmatched. Filled out from reference TRBV18 and TRBJ1-2, the complete variable domain reads NAGVMQNPRHLVRRRGQEARLRCSPMKGHSHVYWYRQLPEEGLKFMVYLQKENIIDESGMPKERFSAEFPKEGPSILRIQQVVRGDSAAYFCASSPGDRGYDGYTFGSGTRLTVV.

The rearrangement joins TRBV5-6 to TRBJ2-6; unclear D gene. CDR1 is SGHDT and CDR2 is YYEEEE in the germline V gene. V was shortened by 4 bases and J by 2 bases, with 1 base between the two germline ends. The CDR3 covers 12 residues. The CDR3 protein is CASSPGANVLTF. The CDR3 coding sequence is TGTGCCAGCAGCCCTGGGGCCAACGTCCTGACTTTC.

The chain is built from TRBV11-2 and TRBJ1-1; 7 positions agree with TRBD1. Germline lookup yields CDR1 SGHAT and CDR2 FQNNGV. After removal of 3 bases from V and 4 bases from J, the junction contained 5 bases not matched to a gene. The CDR3 contains 14 residues. In DNA, the CDR3 is TGTGCCAGCAGCTTTGACAGGGAGGGCACTGAAGCTTTCTTT. Its translation is CASSFDREGTEAFF.

This CDR3 is CASGSNTGELFF. DNA for the CDR3: TGTGCCAGCGGTTCGAACACCGGGGAGCTGTTTTTT. This chain connects TRBV6-4 to TRBJ2-2; the D is unclear. V lost 8 bases and J 0 bases, leaving 4 bases between the germline ends. Germline V gene sequence: CDR1 MRHNA, CDR2 SNTAGT. CDR3 size: 12 residues.

In this sample, this clone turned up a few times. This sequence joins TRBV9 and TRBJ1-4, with D hard to call. Per germline, CDR1 SGDLS and CDR2 YYNGEE. Trimming pared 2 bases from V and 4 bases from J, leaving 9 bases between. This CDR3 has 14 amino acids. The DNA for the CDR3 is TGTGCCAGCAGCGTCGCACAGAATAATGAAAAACTGTTTTTT. Protein: CASSVAQNNEKLFF.

The table lists this clone with a count of one. At the DNA level, this CDR3 is encoded by other sequences in the same sample as well. The chain links TRBV30 to TRBJ1-2, with unresolved D. Germline loops: CDR1 GTSNPN, CDR2 SVGIG (reference sequence). This CDR3 region has 13 residues. V was trimmed by 5 bases and J by 5 bases, leaving 15 bases between them. CDR3 sequence reads: CAWGRDRPYGYTF. The CDR3 coding sequence is TGTGCCTGGGGGCGGGATAGACCGTATGGCTACACCTTC. The full variable domain, its missing parts supplied by reference TRBV30 and TRBJ1-2, is SQTIHQWPATLVQPVGSPLSLECTVEGTSNPNLYWYRQAAGRGLQLLFYSVGIGQISSEVPQNLSASRPQDRQFILSSKKLLLSDSGFYLCAWGRDRPYGYTFGSGTRLTVV.

This clone has just a few counts. This chain uses TRBV9 with TRBJ2-1; no clear D gene. Per germline, CDR1 SGDLS and CDR2 YYNGEE. The CDR3 loop spans 15 amino acids. V dropped 3 bases and J dropped 0 bases, with 10 bases sitting between them. In DNA, the CDR3 is TGTGCCAGCAGCGCCCAGGTGAGCTCCTACAATGAGCAGTTCTTC. Amino acids: CASSAQVSSYNEQFF.